The following is a T cell receptor beta chain sequence with its context. Its antigen is not known. The CDR3 has 18 amino acids. This record belongs to a study of OX40 agonist ivuxolimab in advanced cancers. Study results and limitations: More expanded clones were seen, on average, in CD8+ T cells than in CD4+.

The assay was immunoSEQ multiplex PCR, and TCRdb's table has in-frame clones only and misses some. The sample has around 80,000 clones; more than 75% are singletons. The receptor was derived from an adult with an advanced solid tumor such as melanoma, head and neck, liver or kidney cancer. The sample was CD4+ or CD8+ T cells sorted from blood, taken in a trial of the OX40 agonist ivuxolimab. The rearrangement uses TRBV21-1 and TRBJ1-6; no DNA check was done on the table's D call, TRBD1. TRBV21-1 corresponds to a pseudogene. The DNA for the CDR3 is TGTGCCAGCAGCCCCCCAACGGGACAGGGAGTCTATAATTCACCCCTCCACTTT. Protein sequence: CASSPPTGQGVYNSPLHF.